This TCR beta chain was observed in a study of T cell changes during pregnancy in multiple sclerosis. Germline V gives CDR1 MNHNY, CDR2 SVGAGI (reference sequence). The trim removed 5 bases at V and 8 bases at J, leaving 9 bases unmatched. This CDR3 comprises 15 residues. This clone was picked up one time. Some clones are missing from TCRdb's copy, which holds only in-frame ones; the method was immunoSEQ multiplex PCR. The top ten clones hold approximately 5.8% of a sample with roughly 64,000 clones, 90% of them seen once. The sample here was peripheral blood, taken in the third trimester of pregnancy. V gene TRBV6-6 combines with J gene TRBJ1-3; 10 bases agree with TRBD1. This TCR came from a female donor in good health, enrolled as a control in a pregnancy study. This CDR3 reads CASSLAGQGKDTIYF. The CDR3 coding sequence is TGTGCCAGCAGTCTCGCGGGACAGGGGAAAGACACCATATATTTT.